This section outlines one T cell receptor beta chain sequence together with its context. Antigen unknown. This CDR3 region has 13 residues. Germline CDR1 and CDR2: MNHNS and SASEGT. With 5 bases clipped from V and 3 bases from J, the junction kept 4 bases outside the gene matches. This record belongs to a study of cytomegalovirus exposure and HLA in healthy donors. Findings and limits, study-wide: A few of the chains that were CMV-associated were confirmed in vitro to be specific for CMV antigens. Association with HLA alleles at 0.05 false discovery rate was found for 15,000 to 20,000 TCR beta sequences in a later analysis.

PCR employed 60 Vbeta and 13 Jbeta primers. This table comes from immunoSEQ multiplex PCR, and its TCRdb copy is limited to in-frame clones, with some not included. The data contain approximately 100,000 clones, 81% of them seen just once; the ten biggest clones take up 2.2%. V is TRBV6-1 and J is TRBJ2-7; 7 bases map to TRBD2. The clonotype was recovered from a woman in her 30s in good health and CMV-seronegative. Sequenced material: PBMCs. The CDR3 sequence: CASSRGGFYEQYF. In nucleotides, the CDR3 is TGTGCCAGCAGTCGGGGAGGGTTCTACGAGCAGTACTTC.